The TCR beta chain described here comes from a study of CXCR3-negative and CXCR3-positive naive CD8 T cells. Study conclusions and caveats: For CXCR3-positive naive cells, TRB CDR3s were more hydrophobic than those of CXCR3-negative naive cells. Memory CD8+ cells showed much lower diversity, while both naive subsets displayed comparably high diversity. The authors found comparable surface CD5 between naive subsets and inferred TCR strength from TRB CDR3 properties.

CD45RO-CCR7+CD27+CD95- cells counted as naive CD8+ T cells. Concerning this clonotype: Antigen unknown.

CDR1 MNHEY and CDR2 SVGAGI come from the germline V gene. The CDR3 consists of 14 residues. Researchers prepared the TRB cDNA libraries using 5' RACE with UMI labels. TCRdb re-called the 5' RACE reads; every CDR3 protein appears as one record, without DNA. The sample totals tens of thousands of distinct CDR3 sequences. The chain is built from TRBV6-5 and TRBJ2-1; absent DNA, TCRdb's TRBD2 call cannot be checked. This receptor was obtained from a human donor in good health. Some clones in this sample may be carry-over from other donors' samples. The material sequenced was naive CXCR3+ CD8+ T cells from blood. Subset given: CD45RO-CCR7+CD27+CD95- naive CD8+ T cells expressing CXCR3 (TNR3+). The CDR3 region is CASAREGAYNEQFF.